The present T cell receptor beta chain was sequenced within a study of T cell responses to AZD1222 COVID-19 vaccine. Study-wide findings and caveats: Repertoire sampling happened only post peak T cell response. Unmutated variant regions reportedly attract nearly half of all spike-specific TCRs. Across spike, vaccine-associated CD4 TCRs were found, dominant at 160-218 and 743-854. Increased Spike-specific TCR breadth and depth were observed after two AZD1222 doses.

The CDR3 spans 16 residues. Trimming cost V 4 bases and J 2 bases; bases outside gene matches: 7. From germline, CDR1 is LNHDA and CDR2 SQIVND (reference sequence). A word on this clone: The antigen is not known.

Only in-frame clones appear in the TCRdb table, and some are missing; sequencing was by immunoSEQ multiplex PCR. The table shows approximately 300,000 clones, with around 93% occurring only once. This TCR derives from an adult who received the AZD1222 COVID-19 vaccine. The J gene is TRBJ1-5, the V gene TRBV19; 8 nucleotides match TRBD1. Sequences were derived from peripheral blood, sampled 28 days after the second AZD1222 dose. Here the CDR3 reads CASSTSDRGGNQPQHF. The DNA of the CDR3 is TGTGCCAGTAGTACCTCCGACAGGGGAGGCAATCAGCCCCAGCATTTT. The variable domain in full, with the rest retrieved from reference TRBV19 and TRBJ1-5, is DGGITQSPKYLFRKEGQNVTLSCEQNLNHDAMYWYRQDPGQGLRLIYYSQIVNDFQKGDIAEGYSVSREKKESFPLTVTSAQKNPTAFYLCASSTSDRGGNQPQHFGDGTRLSIL.